This TCR beta chain stems from a study of PD-1 blockade in mismatch repair-deficient tumors. Overall study findings and caveats: Rapid post-treatment expansion, then contraction, generally preceding radiologic response, marked tumor-resident clones.

V lost 5 bases to trimming and J lost 0 bases, with 11 bases between them. Germline V CDR1 and CDR2: SGHTA, FQGNSA. This CDR3 has 14 amino acids. As to this clone: The antigen is not known.

Assay used: immunoSEQ multiplex PCR; TCRdb lists only in-frame clones, some missing. Of about 68,000 clones listed, about 78% are singletons. Material: peripheral blood, obtained 2 weeks after starting pembrolizumab. V gene TRBV7-2 combines with J gene TRBJ2-7; no firm D call. This receptor was taken from an adult with mismatch repair-deficient cancer. CDR3: CASSPSRNSYEQYF. CDR3 sequence (DNA): TGTGCCAGCAGCCCCTCCCGCAACTCCTACGAGCAGTACTTC.